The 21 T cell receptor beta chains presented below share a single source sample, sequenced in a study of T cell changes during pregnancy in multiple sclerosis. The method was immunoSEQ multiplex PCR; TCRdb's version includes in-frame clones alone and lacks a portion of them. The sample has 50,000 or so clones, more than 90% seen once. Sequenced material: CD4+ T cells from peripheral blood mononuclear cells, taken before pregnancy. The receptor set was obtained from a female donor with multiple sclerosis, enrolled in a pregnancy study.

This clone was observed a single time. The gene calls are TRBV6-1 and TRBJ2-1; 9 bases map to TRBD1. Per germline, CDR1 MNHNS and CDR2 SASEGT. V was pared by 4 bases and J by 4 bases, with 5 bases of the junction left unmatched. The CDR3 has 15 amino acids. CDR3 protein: CASSGGDRAYNEQFF. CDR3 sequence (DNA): TGTGCCAGCAGTGGGGGGGACAGGGCTTACAATGAGCAGTTCTTC.

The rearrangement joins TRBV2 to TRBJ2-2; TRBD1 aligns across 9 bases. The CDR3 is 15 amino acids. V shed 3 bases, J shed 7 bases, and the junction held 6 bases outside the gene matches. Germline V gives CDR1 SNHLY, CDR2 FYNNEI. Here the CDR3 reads CASSERQGVVGELFF. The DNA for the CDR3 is TGTGCCAGCAGTGAGCGACAGGGGGTTGTCGGGGAGCTGTTTTTT. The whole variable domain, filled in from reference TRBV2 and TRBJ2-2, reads EPEVTQTPSHQVTQMGQEVILRCVPISNHLYFYWYRQILGQKVEFLVSFYNNEISEKSEIFDDQFSVERPDGSNFTLKIRSTKLEDSAMYFCASSERQGVVGELFFGEGSRLTVL.

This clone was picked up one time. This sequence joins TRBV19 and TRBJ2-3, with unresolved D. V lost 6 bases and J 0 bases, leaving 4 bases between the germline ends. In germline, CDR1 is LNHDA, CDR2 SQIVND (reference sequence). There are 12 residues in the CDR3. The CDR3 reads CASRQSTDTQYF. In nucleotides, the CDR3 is TGTGCCAGTAGACAGAGCACAGATACGCAGTATTTT.

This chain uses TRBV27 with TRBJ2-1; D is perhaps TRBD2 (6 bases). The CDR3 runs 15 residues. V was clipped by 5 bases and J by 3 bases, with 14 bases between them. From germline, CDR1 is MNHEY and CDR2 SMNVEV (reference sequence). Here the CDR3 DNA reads TGTGCCAGCAGTCATGTGGGACTCATCTACAATGAGCAGTTCTTC. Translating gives CASSHVGLIYNEQFF.

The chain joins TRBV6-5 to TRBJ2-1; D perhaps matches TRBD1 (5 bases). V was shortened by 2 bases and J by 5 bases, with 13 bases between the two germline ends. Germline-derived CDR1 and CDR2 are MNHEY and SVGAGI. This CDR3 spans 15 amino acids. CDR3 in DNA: TGTGCCAGCAGTTACCAGGGTGAAGGCGACAATGAGCAGTTCTTC. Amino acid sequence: CASSYQGEGDNEQFF.

For the CDR3, the DNA is TGTGCCAGCAGCTACAGGGACAGACCACTTCGACCTTATGGCTACACCTTC. Its protein product is CASSYRDRPLRPYGYTF. The V and J genes are TRBV5-6 and TRBJ1-2; TRBD1 aligns across 7 bases. V shed 3 bases, J shed 5 bases, and the junction held 16 bases outside the gene matches. CDR1 and CDR2 (germline): SGHDT, YYEEEE. CDR3 size: 17 residues.

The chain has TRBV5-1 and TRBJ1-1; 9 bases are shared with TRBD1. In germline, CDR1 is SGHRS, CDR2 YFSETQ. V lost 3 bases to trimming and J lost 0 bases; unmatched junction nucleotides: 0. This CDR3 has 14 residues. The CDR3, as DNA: TGCGCCAGCAGCTGGACAGGGGTGAACACTGAAGCTTTCTTT. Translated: CASSWTGVNTEAFF. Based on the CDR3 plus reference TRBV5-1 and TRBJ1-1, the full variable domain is KAGVTQTPRYLIKTRGQQVTLSCSPISGHRSVSWYQQTPGQGLQFLFEYFSETQRNKGNFPGRFSGRQFSNSRSEMNVSTLELGDSALYLCASSWTGVNTEAFFGQGTRLTVV.

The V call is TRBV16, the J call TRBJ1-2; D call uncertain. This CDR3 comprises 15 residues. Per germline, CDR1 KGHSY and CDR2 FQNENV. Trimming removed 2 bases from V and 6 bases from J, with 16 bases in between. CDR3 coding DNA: TGTGCCAGCAGCCAAGTAGTCAGCGCGCCCCATGGCTACACCTTC. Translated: CASSQVVSAPHGYTF.

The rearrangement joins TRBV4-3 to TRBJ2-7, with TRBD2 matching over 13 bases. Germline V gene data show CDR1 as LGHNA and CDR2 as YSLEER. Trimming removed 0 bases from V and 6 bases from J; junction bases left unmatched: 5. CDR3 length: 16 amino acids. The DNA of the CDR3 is TGCGCCAGCAGCCAAGATGGGACTAGCGGGAAGGGCGAGCAGTACTTC. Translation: CASSQDGTSGKGEQYF.

CDR3 amino acids: CAWSPTGQGNQPQHF. CDR3 in DNA: TGTGCCTGGAGTCCCACGGGACAGGGGAATCAGCCCCAGCATTTT. The chain uses TRBV30 and TRBJ1-5; 10 bases line up with TRBD1. The germline V gene has CDR1 GTSNPN and CDR2 SVGIG (reference sequence). The CDR3 length is 15 residues. Unmatched junction bases numbered 5, after V lost 2 bases and J lost 4 bases. Supplemented by reference TRBV30 and TRBJ1-5, the full variable domain reads SQTIHQWPATLVQPVGSPLSLECTVEGTSNPNLYWYRQAAGRGLQLLFYSVGIGQISSEVPQNLSASRPQDRQFILSSKKLLLSDSGFYLCAWSPTGQGNQPQHFGDGTRLSIL.

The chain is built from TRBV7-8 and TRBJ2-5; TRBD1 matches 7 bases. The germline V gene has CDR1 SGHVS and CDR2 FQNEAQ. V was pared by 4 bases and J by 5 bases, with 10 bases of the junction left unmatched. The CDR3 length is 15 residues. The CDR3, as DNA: TGTGCCAGCAGCTCCCGGGACAGTGCTTGGGAGACCCAGTACTTC. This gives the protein CASSSRDSAWETQYF. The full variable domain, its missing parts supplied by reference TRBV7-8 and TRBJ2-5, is GAGVSQSPRYKVAKRGQDVALRCDPISGHVSLFWYQQALGQGPEFLTYFQNEAQLDKSGLPSDRFFAERPEGSVSTLKIQRTQQEDSAVYLCASSSRDSAWETQYFGPGTRLLVL.

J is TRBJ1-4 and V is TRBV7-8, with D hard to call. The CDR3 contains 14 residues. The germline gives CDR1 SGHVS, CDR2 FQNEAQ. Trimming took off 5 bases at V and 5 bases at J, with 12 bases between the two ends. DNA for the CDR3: TGTGCCAGCAGCCGGGGAAGGCAAAATGAAAAACTGTTTTTT. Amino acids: CASSRGRQNEKLFF.

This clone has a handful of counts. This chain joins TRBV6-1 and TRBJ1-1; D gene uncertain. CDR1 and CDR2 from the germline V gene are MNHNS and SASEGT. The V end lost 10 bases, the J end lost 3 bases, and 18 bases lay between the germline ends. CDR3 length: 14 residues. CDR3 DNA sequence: TGTGCCAACCGGAGAGGTTTATCGGACACTGAAGCTTTCTTT. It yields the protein CANRRGLSDTEAFF.

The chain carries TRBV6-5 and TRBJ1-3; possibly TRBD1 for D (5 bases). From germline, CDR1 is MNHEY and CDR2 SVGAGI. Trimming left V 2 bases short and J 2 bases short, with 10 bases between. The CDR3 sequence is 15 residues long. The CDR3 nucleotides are TGTGCCAGCAGTTACCAGCAGGGAACTGGAAACACCATATATTTT. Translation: CASSYQQGTGNTIYF.

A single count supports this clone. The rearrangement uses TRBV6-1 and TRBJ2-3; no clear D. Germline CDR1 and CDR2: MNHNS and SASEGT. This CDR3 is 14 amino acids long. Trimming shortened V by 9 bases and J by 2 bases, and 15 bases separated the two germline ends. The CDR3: CASQTEPSTDTQYF. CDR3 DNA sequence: TGTGCCAGTCAAACAGAACCCTCCACAGATACGCAGTATTTT.

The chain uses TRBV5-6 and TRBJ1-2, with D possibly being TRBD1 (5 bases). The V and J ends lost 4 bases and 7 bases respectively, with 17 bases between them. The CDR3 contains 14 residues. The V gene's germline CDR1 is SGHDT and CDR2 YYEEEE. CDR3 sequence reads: CASSILGVGGGYTF. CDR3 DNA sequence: TGTGCCAGCAGCATCCTAGGAGTCGGGGGTGGCTACACCTTC.

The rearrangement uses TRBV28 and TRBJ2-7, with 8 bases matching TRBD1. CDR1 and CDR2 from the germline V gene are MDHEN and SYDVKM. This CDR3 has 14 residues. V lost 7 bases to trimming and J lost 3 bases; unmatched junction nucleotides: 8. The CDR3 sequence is CASTGTGEHYEQYF. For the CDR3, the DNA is TGTGCCAGCACCGGGACAGGAGAACACTACGAGCAGTACTTC. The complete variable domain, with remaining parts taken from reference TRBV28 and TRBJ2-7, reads DVKVTQSSRYLVKRTGEKVFLECVQDMDHENMFWYRQDPGLGLRLIYFSYDVKMKEKGDIPEGYSVSREKKERFSLILESASTNQTSMYLCASTGTGEHYEQYFGPGTRLTVT.

As DNA, the CDR3 is TGTGCCAGTAGTATCCGACTAGCAAGCTACGAGCAGTACTTC. The encoded protein is CASSIRLASYEQYF. The rearrangement uses TRBV19 and TRBJ2-7; 7 bases are a match to TRBD2. Germline CDR1 reads LNHDA; CDR2 reads SQIVND (reference sequence). CDR3 length: 14 amino acids. V lost 3 bases, J lost 3 bases, and 5 bases stayed unmatched.

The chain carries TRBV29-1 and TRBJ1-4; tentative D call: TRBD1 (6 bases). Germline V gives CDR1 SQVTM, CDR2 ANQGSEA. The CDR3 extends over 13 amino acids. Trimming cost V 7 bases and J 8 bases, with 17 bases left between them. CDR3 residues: CSGSRGLGEKLFF. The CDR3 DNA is TGCAGCGGGAGCAGGGGTTTAGGCGAAAAACTGTTTTTT. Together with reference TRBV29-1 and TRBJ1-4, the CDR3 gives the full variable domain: SAVISQKPSRDICQRGTSLTIQCQVDSQVTMMFWYRQQPGQSLTLIATANQGSEATYESGFVIDKFPISRPNLTFSTLTVSNMSPEDSSIYLCSGSRGLGEKLFFGSGTQLSVL.

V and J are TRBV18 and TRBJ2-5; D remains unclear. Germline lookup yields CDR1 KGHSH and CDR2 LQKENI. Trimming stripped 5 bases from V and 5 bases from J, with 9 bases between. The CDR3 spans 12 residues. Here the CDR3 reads CASSSREETQYF. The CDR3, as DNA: TGTGCCAGCTCAAGCCGAGAGGAGACCCAGTACTTC.

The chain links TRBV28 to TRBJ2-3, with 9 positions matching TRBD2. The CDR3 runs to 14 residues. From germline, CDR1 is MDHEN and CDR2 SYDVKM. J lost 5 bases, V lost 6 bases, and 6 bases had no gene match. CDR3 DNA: TGTGCCAGCAGGCGACAACTAGCGGGAGATACGCAGTATTTT. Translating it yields CASRRQLAGDTQYF.